This T cell receptor beta chain was recovered during a study of blood T cells in healthy people across ages. Every sample gave at least 5 micrograms of total RNA when it was extracted. This CDR3 contains 13 residues. Germline V lookup: CDR1 SGHVS, CDR2 FQNEAQ. Trimming cost V 0 bases and J 8 bases, with 10 bases left between them. This clonotype was found a few times. Then a second PCR, running roughly 7 to 11 cycles, was carried out with a sample-barcoded 5' primer and a J-beta primer mix. Each CDR3 protein is one row after TCRdb ran MiXCR on the 5' RACE reads. Here the sample spans about 930,000 distinct CDR3 sequences, just under 30% being singletons. These data also featured in a second study, about T cells of mothers and their children. That report adds: Barcodes and 2-4 random nucleotides were added by M1S in the second PCR.

Sequencing was done on a sample of blood. The sequence was obtained from a middle-aged woman in good health. V and J are TRBV7-8 and TRBJ1-2; D unresolved. CDR3: CASSLAPGEGYTF. The CDR3 DNA is TGTGCCAGCAGCTTAGCGCCCGGGGAAGGCTACACCTTC.